The entry that follows covers one T cell receptor (beta chain) sequence. The CDR3 spans 14 residues. CDR1 is MGHDK, CDR2 SYGVNS, per germline. Trimming pared 1 base from V and 2 bases from J, leaving 9 bases between. The data derive from a study of blood T cell repertoires in COVID-19. Whole-study context: Sites in the United States, Italy and Spain provided acute and convalescent COVID-19 samples. The cDNA or gDNA used as material had been derived from T cells, B-cell-depleted T cells, or PBMCs.

The authors' processing: Researchers report that nucleated cell counts were estimated from reference gene primer amplification. The data were produced by immunoSEQ multiplex PCR, yet TCRdb's version contains in-frame clones alone and is incomplete. Clone size and V and J calls were adopted from that table, with D and trimming inferred from the DNA. This table has nearly 80,000 clones, around 90% appearing once. The genes are TRBV25-1 and TRBJ2-7, with a weak D call TRBD2 (6 bases). Sample: peripheral blood. The sequence was collected from a woman of 80 years or more with acute or convalescent COVID-19. CDR3 coding DNA: TGTGCCAGCAGTGAATGGGGGGAAGCCTACGAGCAGTACTTC. Translating it yields CASSEWGEAYEQYF.